The clone carrying this T cell receptor beta chain was seen once. These data come from a study of T cell changes during pregnancy in multiple sclerosis. Profiled with immunoSEQ multiplex PCR; TCRdb holds only in-frame clones, not every one. The table lists tens of thousands of clones, about 90% of them singletons. V was pared by 2 bases and J by 6 bases, with 10 bases between. This CDR3 has 13 amino acids. Germline V lookup: CDR1 SGHDN, CDR2 FVKESK. The receptor's source is a female donor in good health, serving as a control in a pregnancy study. Some clones in this sample may be carry-over from other donors' samples. This chain connects TRBV14 to TRBJ1-2; D perhaps matches TRBD1 (6 bases). The material was PBMCs, obtained in the first trimester of pregnancy. CDR3 DNA: TGTGCCAGCAGCCAAACAGGGTTCCATGGCTACACCTTC. Translation: CASSQTGFHGYTF.